This T cell receptor (beta chain) was observed in a study of blood T cell repertoires in COVID-19 (dated by TCRdb to about 2020). About the full investigation: Collaborator samples came from the United States, Italy and Spain and covered acute and convalescent phases of COVID-19. The samples were drawn from the first 160 participants of the ongoing ImmuneRACE study and from about 1,200 subjects provided by 6 global collaborators. Subjects who had been exposed to COVID-19, were actively infected with it, or had recovered from it provided the deeply sampled blood TCRbeta repertoires that made up the dataset. Sample metadata almost always included a de-identified subject ID, COVID-19 status, age in years and sex. Where available, HLA class I and class II types were taken from metadata supplied by the sample provider and were not determined by assay-based typing. The prospective study material was composed of cDNA or gDNA derived from T cells, B-cell-depleted T cells, or PBMCs. The repertoires were made available in a free public database intended to serve as a resource for research on the immune response to SARS-CoV-2.

Participants in the prospective study were aged roughly 18 to 89 years, lived in some 24 United States geographic areas, and enrolled through a virtual design. To assign participants to cohorts, the prospective study relied on clinical history that participants themselves reported in a screening survey and a study questionnaire. Recovered participants in ImmuneRACE Cohort 3 were defined by two consecutive negative NP/OP PCR tests, clearance by a healthcare professional, or resolution of symptoms. In the prospective study, whole blood, serum and a nasopharyngeal or oropharyngeal swab were collected from each participant by mobile phlebotomists. Over a roughly 2-month period, participants in the prospective study had the option of providing additional blood draws and questionnaires. Before DNA extraction, prospective study blood samples were shipped either frozen or at room temperature. What the authors observed across the whole study: The amount of clinical and demographic metadata varied by source and participant and was provided uncurated.

CDR1 and CDR2 are drawn from the germline V gene (reference sequence): LNHDA, SQIVND. Trimmed from V: 5 bases; trimmed from J: 7 bases; junction bases lacking a gene match: 8. Including cysteine and phenylalanine, the CDR3 has 15 amino acids. Only CDR3 DNA remains: 45 bases, in frame from the first base. In this sample, this clone turned up once. Its antigen remains undetermined. Qualities for individual bases were not recorded, and no much larger clone is one base off. TCRbeta CDR3 regions were amplified from genomic DNA using the immunoSEQ Assay, a bias-controlled multiplex PCR. Per the source publication's procedure: Nucleated cell counts per sample were estimated from amplification of reference gene primers within the assay. To quantify the absolute abundance of each unique TCRbeta CDR3 rearrangement, sequence reads were collapsed and filtered. For each sample, productive Simpson clonality was calculated as the square root of Simpson's diversity index over productive rearrangements. TCRdb stores this immuneACCESS table with in-frame sequences only. Part of the clones is absent; in the studies checked, under half of the shortfall reflects unresolved V genes, and no reason is known for the rest. V, J and clone size are taken as reported in that table, and D and trimming were inferred from the DNA itself. The table for this sample lists 200,000 to 300,000 clones; more than 85% of them were counted only once. 8.8% of the sample goes to the ten largest clones.

The receptor comes from a man in his forties or fifties who had recovered from COVID-19. The sample comprised PBMCs or T cells enriched from blood (not recorded which). In this chain, TRBV19 is recombined with TRBJ1-6; 7 bases in between match TRBD1. The DNA sequence follows: TGTGCCAGTAGTTCAACCGGGACAGTCAATTCACCCCTCCACTTT. This gives the protein CASSSTGTVNSPLHF.